The source of this T cell receptor (beta chain) is a study of T-cell reconstitution after alpha-beta-depleted transplantation in children. Notes on the study in general: After transplant, at about two months, alpha-beta T cells were reportedly derived from several hundred expanded graft clones. Surviving recipient T cells and thymic progenitors underlay high day-60 TCRbeta diversity in some patients.

Germline-derived CDR1 and CDR2 are LGHNA and YNFKEQ. The V end lost 8 bases, the J end lost 2 bases, and 13 bases lay between the germline ends. This CDR3 is 13 amino acids long. This clonotype was detected only a few times. The antigen is not known. Unique molecular identifiers were built into the TCRbeta library. TCRdb re-derived calls from the PCR reads in MiXCR, one entry per CDR3 protein. The sample records 700,000 to 850,000 distinct CDR3 sequences, 15% to 20% being singletons. This sequence joins TRBV4-2 and TRBJ2-7; D is possibly TRBD2 (6 bases). The specimen comprised PBMCs, mostly from graft donor cells, sampled 360 days after TCRalphabeta/CD19-depleted stem cell transplant. This sequence was found in a male patient younger than 18 who had a stem cell transplant for acute lymphoblastic leukemia, so the T cells may come from the graft donor. The CDR3: CASGDSGPYEQYF. The CDR3 nucleotides are TGTGCCAGCGGTGATAGCGGCCCCTACGAGCAGTACTTC.